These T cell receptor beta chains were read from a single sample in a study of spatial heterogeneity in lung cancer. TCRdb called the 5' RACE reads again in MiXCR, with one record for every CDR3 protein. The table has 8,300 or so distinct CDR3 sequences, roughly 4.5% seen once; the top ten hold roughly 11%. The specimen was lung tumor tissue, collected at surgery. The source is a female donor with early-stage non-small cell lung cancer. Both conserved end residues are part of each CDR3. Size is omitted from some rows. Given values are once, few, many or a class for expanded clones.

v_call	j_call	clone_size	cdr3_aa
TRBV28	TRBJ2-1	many	CASSSPASGKHNEQFF
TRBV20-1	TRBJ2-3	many	CSASGLENTDTQYF
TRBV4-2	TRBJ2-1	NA	CASSPSALQGKLNEQFF
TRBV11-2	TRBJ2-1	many	CVSSLTGRSRGSYNEQFF
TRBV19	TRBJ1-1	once	CASGYLEGTEAFF
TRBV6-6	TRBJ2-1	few	CASSSTSINEQFF
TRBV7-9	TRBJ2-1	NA	CASSLPSGSGYNEQFF
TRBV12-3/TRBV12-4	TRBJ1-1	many	CASRIISEAFF
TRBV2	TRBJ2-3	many	CASSEVLAGTDTQYF
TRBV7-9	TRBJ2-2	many	CASSRAKGLAGAGGTGELFF
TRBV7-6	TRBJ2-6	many	CASTGGANVLTF
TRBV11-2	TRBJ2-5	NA	CASSWDIGGETQYF
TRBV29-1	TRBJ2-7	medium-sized	CSVEDLGGSGEQYF
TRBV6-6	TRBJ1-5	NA	CASSYRQGLGQPQHF
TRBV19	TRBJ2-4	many	CASSIWTIKNIQYF
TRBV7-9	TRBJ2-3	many	CASRKRESTDTQYF
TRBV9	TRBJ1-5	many	CASGRGGGGQPQHF
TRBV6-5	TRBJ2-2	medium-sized	CASSYSIGERTGELFF
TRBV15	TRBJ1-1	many	CATSRELGAVNTEAFF
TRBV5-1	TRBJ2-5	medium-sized	CASSLEGQGETQYF
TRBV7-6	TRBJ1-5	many	CASSLFSGGVSNQPQHF
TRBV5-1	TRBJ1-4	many	CASSLSGTVGEKLFF
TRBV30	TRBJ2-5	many	CAWSDLQGALGTQYF
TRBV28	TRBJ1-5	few	CASSQQGSNQPQHF
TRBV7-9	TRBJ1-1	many	CASSHPRVGPLFANTEAFF
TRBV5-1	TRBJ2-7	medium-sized	CASSLGRDPISYEQYF
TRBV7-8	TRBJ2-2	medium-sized	CASSSTARSNTGELFF
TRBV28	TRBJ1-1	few	CASSLVPLIVVEAFF
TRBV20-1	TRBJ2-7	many	CSARARRGLAGGRYEQYF
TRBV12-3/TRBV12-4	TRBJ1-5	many	CASSYRYSNQPQHF
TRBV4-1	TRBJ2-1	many	CASSQGEQPSYNEQFF
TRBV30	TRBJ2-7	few	CAWTYSYEQYF
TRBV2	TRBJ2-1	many	CASSSTVEQFF
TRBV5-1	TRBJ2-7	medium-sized	CASSFTGQGAPSSYEQYF
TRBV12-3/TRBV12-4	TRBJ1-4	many	CASSTQSFNEKLFF
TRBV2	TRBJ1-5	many	CASSGVISNQPQHF
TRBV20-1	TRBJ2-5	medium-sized	CSARDGGELQETQYF
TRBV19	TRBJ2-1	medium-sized	CASSNSGRGEQFF
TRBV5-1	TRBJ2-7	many	CASTIGGPDEQYF
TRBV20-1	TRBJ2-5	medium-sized	CSARPGSGETQYF
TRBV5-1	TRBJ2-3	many	CASSLSAGARTDTQYF
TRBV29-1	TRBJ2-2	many	CSASTYTGELFF
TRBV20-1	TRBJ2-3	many	CSAMDRTTYTDTQYF
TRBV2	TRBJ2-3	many	CASSRRTSGTDTQYF
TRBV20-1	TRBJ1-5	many	CSAEPPDRGYQPQHF
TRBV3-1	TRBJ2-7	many	CASTPGTGGYEQYF
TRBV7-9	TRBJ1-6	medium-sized	CASSLNNSPLHF
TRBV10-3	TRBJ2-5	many	CAISRGVYQETQYF
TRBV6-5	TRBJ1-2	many	CASSPDRILYGYTF
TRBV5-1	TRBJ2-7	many	CASSLAGQLSEQYF
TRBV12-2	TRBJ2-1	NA	CASRLPQGRDNEQFF
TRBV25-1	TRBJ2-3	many	CASSGIGTNTDTQYF
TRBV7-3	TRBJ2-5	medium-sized	CASSLNSAGETQYF